A selection of T cell receptor beta chains follows, all from one sample in a study of cytomegalovirus exposure and HLA in healthy donors. The method was immunoSEQ multiplex PCR; TCRdb's version includes in-frame clones alone and lacks a portion of them. The sample has tens of thousands of clones. The sample comprised PBMCs. The receptor set was obtained from a woman aged 25 to 39 in good health and CMV-seronegative. CDR3s include the opening cysteine and the closing phenylalanine or tryptophan. The D gene is left open where the match is weak.

d_call | j_call | v_call | cdr3_nt | cdr3_aa
. | TRBJ2-2 | TRBV4-3 | TGCGCCAGCAGCCAAGTGCTAGCAGCCAACACCGGGGAGCTGTTTTTT | CASSQVLAANTGELFF
. | TRBJ2-1 | TRBV11-2 | TGTGCCAGCAGCTGGGATAGCGCTGAGCAGTTCTTC | CASSWDSAEQFF
. | TRBJ1-2 | TRBV9 | TGTGCCAGCAGGGCACAGGGATCTAACTATGGCTACACCTTC | CASRAQGSNYGYTF
. | TRBJ2-7 | TRBV11-1 | TGTGCCAGCAGCTTAGATCGAGGGCGGACCTACGAGCAGTACTTC | CASSLDRGRTYEQYF
TRBD1 | TRBJ1-2 | TRBV7-8 | TGTGCCAGCAGCATGGGACAGGGGCGGTATGGCTACACCTTC | CASSMGQGRYGYTF
. | TRBJ2-3 | TRBV11-3 | TGTGCCAGCAGCTTAGTCCGGGCAGATACGCAGTATTTT | CASSLVRADTQYF
. | TRBJ2-7 | TRBV5-3 | TGTGCCAGAAGCTTCATGGGCCCTCCCTACGAGCAGTACTTC | CARSFMGPPYEQYF
TRBD1 | TRBJ2-2 | TRBV18 | TGTGCCAGCTCACCGACAGGGGTGGTGAACACCGGGGAGCTGTTTTTT | CASSPTGVVNTGELFF
. | TRBJ2-3 | TRBV9 | TGTGCCAGCAGCGTAGCCTCGGGGGATACGCAGTATTTT | CASSVASGDTQYF
TRBD1 | TRBJ2-7 | TRBV7-2 | TGTGCCAGCAGCGCCCCCGGACAGGGCCACTACGAGCAGTACTTC | CASSAPGQGHYEQYF
TRBD2 | TRBJ2-1 | TRBV4-1 | TGCGCCAGCAGCCAAACCACTAGCGGGAGTCCCCATGAGCAGTTCTTC | CASSQTTSGSPHEQFF
TRBD1 | TRBJ1-1 | TRBV18 | TGTGCCAGCTCACCAGGTCCCGGGACAGGGGTGGGGGACACTGAAGCTTTCTTT | CASSPGPGTGVGDTEAFF
TRBD1 | TRBJ2-6 | TRBV4-1 | TGCGCCAGCAGCCAAGAAGTTTGGGGACAGGGAGGCTCTGGGGCCAACGTCCTGACTTTC | CASSQEVWGQGGSGANVLTF
TRBD1 | TRBJ1-1 | TRBV18 | TGTGCCAGCTCTGGCTTACAGGGGACTGAAGCTTTCTTT | CASSGLQGTEAFF
TRBD1 | TRBJ1-1 | TRBV7-3 | TGTGCCAGCAGCCCAAGCGGCAGGGGGACTGAAGCTTTCTTT | CASSPSGRGTEAFF
. | TRBJ1-1 | TRBV7-3 | TGTGCCAGCAGCTTACAATTTAACACTGAAGCTTTCTTT | CASSLQFNTEAFF
TRBD1 | TRBJ2-7 | TRBV28 | TGTGCCAGCAGTTTAGGACAGGCACCCTACGAGCAGTACTTC | CASSLGQAPYEQYF
. | TRBJ1-2 | TRBV29-1 | TGCAGCGTCGCTGGTCGGGGGAACTATGGCTACACCTTC | CSVAGRGNYGYTF
. | TRBJ1-1 | TRBV10-3 | TGTGCCATCAGTGTTCAGAATATGAACACTGAAGCTTTCTTT | CAISVQNMNTEAFF
. | TRBJ2-1 | TRBV6-1 | TGTGCCAGCAGTGAAGAACTTAGCTCCTACAATGAGCAGTTCTTC | CASSEELSSYNEQFF
TRBD1 | TRBJ2-3 | TRBV29-1 | TGCAGCGTTGAATCGGGACAGCACACAGATACGCAGTATTTT | CSVESGQHTDTQYF
. | TRBJ1-5 | TRBV28 | TGTGCCAGCAGTTTCGTCCTCAATCAGCCCCAGCATTTT | CASSFVLNQPQHF
TRBD2 | TRBJ2-7 | TRBV5-1 | TGCGCCAGCAGCTTGGCACTAGCGGGATCCGAGCAGTACTTC | CASSLALAGSEQYF
. | TRBJ2-7 | TRBV21-1 | TGTGCCAGCAACAGACCAGCGGGGCGGCTCTACCTAGGCGAGCAGTACTTC | CASNRPAGRLYLGEQYF
. | TRBJ2-1 | TRBV19 | TGTGCCAGTACTCGAGGGTTTTCTCTCGCGGGATTGTACAATGAGCAGTTCTTC | CASTRGFSLAGLYNEQFF
TRBD1 | TRBJ2-1 | TRBV4-3 | TGCGCCAGCAGCCAAATACCCGGGACAGGGCCCTACAATGAGCAGTTCTTC | CASSQIPGTGPYNEQFF
. | TRBJ1-1 | TRBV20-1 | TGCAGTGCTAGGCACCAGGATGTGGCTTTCTTT | CSARHQDVAFF
TRBD1 | TRBJ2-3 | TRBV18 | TGTGCCAGCTCACCGCCGGGACAGAGCACAGATACGCAGTATTTT | CASSPPGQSTDTQYF
TRBD1 | TRBJ2-2 | TRBV27 | TGTGCCAGCAGTTTAGGGGGACAGAGACCGTTGGAGCTGTTTTTT | CASSLGGQRPLELFF
TRBD2 | TRBJ2-3 | TRBV18 | TGTGCCAGCTCACCACGGGGGACTAGTCGCACAGATACGCAGTATTTT | CASSPRGTSRTDTQYF
TRBD1 | TRBJ2-1 | TRBV6-6 | TGTGCCAGCAGTTCCTCCGGGACAGGGAAGGTAAATGAGCAGTTCTTC | CASSSSGTGKVNEQFF
TRBD2 | TRBJ2-7 | TRBV14 | TGTGCCAGCAGCTCTCCGGGACTAGGGCAATACGAGCAGTACTTC | CASSSPGLGQYEQYF
. | TRBJ1-5 | TRBV28 | TGTGCCAGCAGCCCCAGACAGGTGGGCAATCAGCCCCAGCATTTT | CASSPRQVGNQPQHF